The TCR beta chain under discussion was sequenced for a study of blood T cell repertoires in COVID-19. Sequencing was performed with immunoSEQ multiplex PCR; in TCRdb, only in-frame clones are kept and a portion is missing. The sample holds around 180,000 clones, 86% seen once. Trimming at V came to 9 bases and at J to 2 bases, leaving 7 bases not matched to a gene. CDR3 length: 14 amino acids. CDR1 is MNHEY and CDR2 is SMNVEV in the germline V gene (reference sequence). The chain is built from TRBV27 and TRBJ2-3, with 8 bases matching TRBD2. Sample: peripheral blood. The receptor was derived from a woman aged 25 to 39 with active or convalescent COVID-19. The CDR3 DNA follows: TGTGCCAGTAAAACTAGCGGAAACACAGATACGCAGTATTTT. Translated, it gives CASKTSGNTDTQYF.